One sample yielded the 19 T cell receptor beta chains listed below, sequenced in a study of cytomegalovirus exposure and HLA in healthy donors. The PCR made use of 60 Vbeta and 13 Jbeta primers. Some clones are missing from TCRdb's copy, which holds only in-frame ones; the method was immunoSEQ multiplex PCR. The data hold about 94,000 clones, with roughly 77% observed a single time. Sequencing was done on a sample of PBMCs. Receptor source: a human donor in good health.

V and J are TRBV18 and TRBJ2-7, with D unclear. Germline-derived CDR1 and CDR2 are KGHSH and LQKENI. CDR3 size: 11 residues. V was trimmed by 3 bases and J by 5 bases, leaving 5 bases between them. The CDR3 DNA is TGTGCCAGCTCACCCGACAACGAGCAGTACTTC. Amino acid sequence: CASSPDNEQYF.

Written as DNA, the CDR3 is TGTGCCACGGAACAGCAAGAGACCCAGTACTTC. It encodes CATEQQETQYF. The chain carries TRBV19 and TRBJ2-5; unclear D gene. The germline gives CDR1 LNHDA, CDR2 SQIVND (reference sequence). The CDR3 has 11 residues. Trimming took 10 bases from V and 2 from J, leaving 8 bases between them.

The chain couples TRBV19 to TRBJ2-2, with TRBD1 matching over 8 bases. After removal of 6 bases from V and 0 bases from J, the junction contained 0 bases not matched to a gene. The CDR3 consists of 14 residues. Germline CDR1 and CDR2: LNHDA and SQIVND (reference sequence). As DNA, the CDR3 is TGTGCCAGTAGGGGACAGGCGAACACCGGGGAGCTGTTTTTT. Amino acid sequence: CASRGQANTGELFF.

The gene calls are TRBV9 and TRBJ1-2; D may be TRBD1 (5 bases). Trimming stripped 0 bases from V and 6 bases from J, with 15 bases between. In germline, CDR1 is SGDLS, CDR2 YYNGEE. There are 15 residues in the CDR3. The CDR3 DNA reads TGTGCCAGCAGCGTAGCCGGAGGGGTCTTGGATGGCTACACCTTC. Translated, it gives CASSVAGGVLDGYTF.

The rearrangement joins TRBV28 to TRBJ2-5, with a tentative D call TRBD2 (7 bases). V lost 6 bases and J lost 1, with 21 bases in between. The CDR3 spans 17 residues. Germline V lookup: CDR1 MDHEN, CDR2 SYDVKM. CDR3 sequence (DNA): TGTGCCAGCAGGTTAAAGGCCCACCGGGGGGCCCAAGAGACCCAGTACTTC. Translating gives CASRLKAHRGAQETQYF.

This chain connects TRBV29-1 to TRBJ1-1; perhaps TRBD1 as D (6 bases). Germline V gene data show CDR1 as SQVTM and CDR2 as ANQGSEA. The V end was cut by 8 bases, the J end by 6 bases, with 22 bases between. The CDR3 loop spans 14 amino acids. The CDR3 spells CSPKNREGRSEAFF. CDR3 sequence (DNA): TGCAGCCCTAAGAACAGGGAGGGGAGGTCTGAAGCTTTCTTT.

The chain's CDR3 is CASSSSSTTGSNEQFF. For the CDR3, the DNA is TGTGCCAGCAGTTCTTCCTCTACGACAGGGAGCAATGAGCAGTTCTTC. V and J are TRBV27 and TRBJ2-1, with 7 positions matching TRBD1. CDR1 is MNHEY, CDR2 SMNVEV, per germline (reference sequence). Trimming took 4 bases from V and 6 from J; bases not matched to a gene: 12. This CDR3 is built from 16 residues.

The chain is built from TRBV28 and TRBJ1-1; D perhaps matches TRBD1 (5 bases). In germline, CDR1 is MDHEN, CDR2 SYDVKM. Deletions cut 5 bases from V and 8 bases from J, with 12 bases between. The CDR3 sequence is 12 residues long. The CDR3, as DNA: TGTGCCAGCAGTCCGAGACAGTTCGAAGCTTTCTTT. This encodes CASSPRQFEAFF.

The rearrangement links TRBV5-3 to TRBJ1-5; no firm D call. TRBV5-3 is labeled an ORF, and its function is uncertain. With 2 bases removed from V and 9 bases from J, the gap between germline ends came to 18 bases. The CDR3 covers 15 residues. CDR3 DNA sequence: TGTGCCAGAAGCTTATTTCGCGGCTCTCGGTCGCCCCAGCATTTT. This encodes CARSLFRGSRSPQHF.

Turning to this clone: Its ends do not fully match the called genes, so a read error is possible. The V and J genes are TRBV29-1 and TRBJ2-1; TRBD1 might be the D (6 bases). The CDR3 loop spans 14 amino acids. CDR1 SQVTM and CDR2 ANQGSEA come from the germline V gene. The CDR3: CSGTGLLSCNEQFF. CDR3 DNA: TGCAGCGGAACAGGGTTGCTGTCCTGCAATGAGCAGTTCTTC.

V and J are TRBV6-5 and TRBJ2-7; 9 bases line up with TRBD2. V lost 5 bases and J lost 1; bases outside the gene matches: 6. Germline V lookup: CDR1 MNHEY, CDR2 SVGAGI. CDR3 size: 15 residues. CDR3 in amino acids: CASSRLAANSYEQYF. Here the CDR3 DNA reads TGTGCCAGCAGTAGACTAGCGGCAAATTCCTACGAGCAGTACTTC.

V gene TRBV7-8 combines with J gene TRBJ2-5; 14 bases map to TRBD2. Germline trimming cut 5 bases from V and 5 bases from J; bases unmatched to any gene: 4. This CDR3 contains 15 residues. Per the germline V gene, CDR1 is SGHVS and CDR2 is FQNEAQ. CDR3 sequence reads: CASSRGLAGEETQYF. The CDR3 DNA reads as TGTGCCAGCAGCCGGGGACTAGCGGGAGAGGAGACCCAGTACTTC.

This clone occurred a few times. This chain uses TRBV6-1 with TRBJ2-7, with 8 bases fitting TRBD1. Per germline, CDR1 MNHNS and CDR2 SASEGT. J gave up 2 bases and V 4 bases, and 1 base lay outside the gene matches. CDR3 length equals 13 residues. CDR3 nucleotides: TGTGCCAGCAGTGTGGACAGGGCCTACGAGCAGTACTTC. Amino acid sequence: CASSVDRAYEQYF.

This chain links TRBV7-9 with TRBJ2-7, with TRBD1 identical over 7 bases. This CDR3 region has 15 residues. Germline V gene lookup returns CDR1 SEHNR and CDR2 FQNEAQ (reference sequence). V lost 5 bases to trimming and J lost 0 bases; unmatched junction nucleotides: 7. The CDR3 DNA is TGTGCCAGCAGCCTGACCGGGACAGCCTCCTACGAGCAGTACTTC. Protein: CASSLTGTASYEQYF.

This chain joins TRBV7-6 and TRBJ2-1; possibly TRBD2 for D (6 bases). Germline values: CDR1 SGHVS, CDR2 FNYEAQ. The CDR3 covers 16 residues. V was trimmed by 5 bases and J by 4 bases, leaving 18 bases between them. CDR3 sequence (DNA): TGTGCCAGCAGCCCTCGACCTAATGCGGGGTACAATGAGCAGTTCTTC. Protein product: CASSPRPNAGYNEQFF.

This clone was seen a handful of times. The gene calls are TRBV9 and TRBJ2-1; 13 nucleotides line up with TRBD2. The CDR3 is made up of 15 amino acids. With 4 bases clipped from V and 6 bases from J, the junction kept 4 bases outside the gene matches. The V gene's germline CDR1 is SGDLS and CDR2 YYNGEE. The DNA of the CDR3 is TGTGCCAGCAGCCTTTGGACTAGCGGGAGCAATGAGCAGTTCTTC. Translated, it gives CASSLWTSGSNEQFF. Supplemented by reference TRBV9 and TRBJ2-1, the full variable domain reads DSGVTQTPKHLITATGQRVTLRCSPRSGDLSVYWYQQSLDQGLQFLIQYYNGEERAKGNILERFSAQQFPDLHSELNLSSLELGDSALYFCASSLWTSGSNEQFFGPGTRLTVL.

The gene calls are TRBV5-5 and TRBJ2-1; a possible D gene is TRBD1 (5 bases). Germline lookup yields CDR1 SGHKS and CDR2 YYEKEE (reference sequence). This CDR3 is 15 amino acids long. Trimming took off 0 bases at V and 2 bases at J, with 9 bases between the two ends. DNA for the CDR3: TGTGCCAGCAGCTTGGAGGCCAGGGCCTACAATGAGCAGTTCTTC. This encodes CASSLEARAYNEQFF.

This clone was seen a few times. DNA for the CDR3: TGTGCCACCAGCCCAGGTGGCACTGAAGCTTTCTTT. Amino acid sequence: CATSPGGTEAFF. The rearrangement joins TRBV15 to TRBJ1-1; the D is unclear. CDR1 and CDR2 from the germline V gene are LNHNV and YYDKDF (reference sequence). Trimming shortened V by 5 bases and J by 4 bases, and 8 bases separated the two germline ends. There are 12 residues in the CDR3.

This chain joins TRBV14 and TRBJ2-7; unclear D gene. The CDR3 consists of 9 residues. CDR1 and CDR2 (germline): SGHDN, FVKESK. The germline V and J ends were trimmed by 10 bases and 3 bases, with 4 bases remaining between them. CDR3 loop: CATVYEQYF. CDR3 coding DNA: TGTGCCACCGTCTACGAGCAGTACTTC. Full variable domain (outside the CDR3, taken from reference TRBV14 and TRBJ2-7): EAGVTQFPSHSVIEKGQTVTLRCDPISGHDNLYWYRRVMGKEIKFLLHFVKESKQDESGMPNNRFLAERTGGTYSTLKVQPAELEDSGVYFCATVYEQYFGPGTRLTVT.